One and the same sample provided the 8 T cell receptor beta chains below, sequenced in a study of beta chain features in type 1 diabetes. Study-wide findings and caveats: Shortening that was moderate but significant affected the TCRB CDR3s of Type 1 diabetes patients in all four CD4+ subsets.

Of the isolated RNA, all was reverse transcribed, and so the sequenced material was expressed TCRB transcripts. Repertoires were generated with immunoSEQ multiplex PCR, while TCRdb's copy carries only in-frame clones and drops some. The sample consists of 250,000 to 300,000 clones, 20% to 25% of them appearing once. The antigens of these receptors remain unknown. The sample was naive CD4+ T cells from blood. These receptors came from a woman in her thirties with type 1 diabetes.

This clone has a handful of counts. This chain uses TRBV5-1 with TRBJ2-2; D not resolved. The CDR3 covers 11 residues. Germline-derived CDR1 and CDR2 are SGHRS and YFSETQ. The V end was cut by 6 bases, the J end by 2 bases, with 2 bases between. CDR3 sequence: CASTNTGELFF. The CDR3 DNA follows: TGCGCCAGCACAAACACCGGGGAGCTGTTTTTT.

This clone showed up just a few times. The chain uses TRBV18 and TRBJ2-7, with 7 positions matching TRBD1. The V gene's germline CDR1 is KGHSH and CDR2 LQKENI. Trimming cost V 6 bases and J 2 bases; bases outside gene matches: 10. The CDR3 extends over 15 amino acids. For the CDR3, the DNA is TGTGCCAGCTCCCCCGGGACAGTAAGGACCTACGAGCAGTACTTC. Translating it yields CASSPGTVRTYEQYF. Drawing the rest from reference TRBV18 and TRBJ2-7, the complete variable domain is NAGVMQNPRHLVRRRGQEARLRCSPMKGHSHVYWYRQLPEEGLKFMVYLQKENIIDESGMPKERFSAEFPKEGPSILRIQQVVRGDSAAYFCASSPGTVRTYEQYFGPGTRLTVT.

This clone was counted only a few times. The chain carries TRBV19 and TRBJ2-5; the D gene is possibly TRBD2 (7 bases). Germline V gives CDR1 LNHDA, CDR2 SQIVND (reference sequence). V lost 3 bases and J 0 bases, leaving 11 bases between the germline ends. This CDR3 contains 15 residues. CDR3 amino acids: CASSIRGADQETQYF. CDR3 coding DNA: TGTGCCAGTAGTATTCGGGGGGCGGACCAAGAGACCCAGTACTTC.

This clone was detected a few times. This sequence joins TRBV10-3 and TRBJ2-5; 11 nucleotides match TRBD2. The CDR3 is 16 residues long. The ends lost 4 bases at V and 5 bases at J; junction bases unmatched: 9. Germline-derived CDR1 and CDR2 are ENHRY and SYGVKD. The CDR3 region is CAISGLAGGLEETQYF. The DNA for the CDR3 is TGTGCCATCAGTGGTTTAGCGGGAGGGCTGGAGGAGACCCAGTACTTC.

The genes are TRBV19 and TRBJ2-7, with D possibly matching TRBD2 (6 bases). This CDR3 is 15 amino acids long. From germline, CDR1 is LNHDA and CDR2 SQIVND (reference sequence). The V end lost 10 bases, the J end lost 2 bases, and 21 bases lay between the germline ends. CDR3 region: CATRTRGSGAYEQYF. The DNA for the CDR3 is TGTGCCACTAGGACAAGGGGTAGCGGAGCCTACGAGCAGTACTTC.

This clone has more than one count but fewer than ten. The rearrangement uses TRBV29-1 and TRBJ2-1, with 12 bases that match TRBD2. The junction had 6 bases not matched to a gene; V was cut back by 3 bases and J by 6 bases. The germline V gene encodes CDR1 SQVTM and CDR2 ANQGSEA. CDR3 length: 15 residues. CDR3 amino acids: CSVDSGLAGSNEQFF. CDR3 bases: TGCAGCGTTGACTCGGGACTAGCGGGTAGCAATGAGCAGTTCTTC.

This chain joins TRBV11-2 and TRBJ1-2, with no clear D. Per the germline V gene, CDR1 is SGHAT and CDR2 is FQNNGV. The ends were cut back, 4 bases at V and 5 bases at J, with 11 bases in the middle. This CDR3 contains 13 residues. For the CDR3, the DNA is TGTGCCAGCAGCTCGGGATTCCTGTATGGCTACACCTTC. Amino acid sequence: CASSSGFLYGYTF. The full variable domain, in which reference TRBV11-2 and TRBJ1-2 provide the parts outside the CDR3, is EAGVAQSPRYKIIEKRQSVAFWCNPISGHATLYWYQQILGQGPKLLIQFQNNGVVDDSQLPKDRFSAERLKGVDSTLKIQPAKLEDSAVYLCASSSGFLYGYTFGSGTRLTVV.

V is TRBV5-6 and J is TRBJ1-4, with 9 positions matching TRBD1. Trimming took 1 base from V and 7 from J; bases not matched to a gene: 8. The CDR3 runs to 16 residues. Germline V gives CDR1 SGHDT, CDR2 YYEEEE. In DNA, the CDR3 is TGTGCCAGCAGCTTGATCACAGGGGGCGTAAGTGAAAAACTGTTTTTT. It encodes CASSLITGGVSEKLFF. Full variable domain (outside the CDR3, taken from reference TRBV5-6 and TRBJ1-4): DAGVTQSPTHLIKTRGQQVTLRCSPKSGHDTVSWYQQALGQGPQFIFQYYEEEERQRGNFPDRFSGHQFPNYSSELNVNALLLGDSALYLCASSLITGGVSEKLFFGSGTQLSVL.